Shown below are 7 T cell receptor beta chains from a single sample sequenced in a study of CD8+CD57+ T cells in acquired aplastic anemia. TCR beta VDJ and CDR3 profiles were obtained from a genomic DNA template. MiXCR, applied by TCRdb to the reads, yields one record per CDR3 protein. The repertoire has 40,000 to 50,000 distinct CDR3 sequences, about 73% of them found once; the top ten carry approximately 31%. The sample was sorted CD4+, CD8+, or CD8+CD57+ T cells (not recorded which) from PBMCs. The receptors shown here come from a human donor in good health, serving as a control.

As concerns this clonotype: Because it lacks the conserved phenylalanine or tryptophan at the end, this CDR3 is likely a read error. The chain combines TRBV14 with TRBJ2-7; the match to TRBD2 covers 13 bases. CDR1 and CDR2 from the germline V gene are SGHDN and FVKESK. This CDR3 is built from 17 residues. The trim removed 2 bases at V and 7 bases at J, leaving 11 bases unmatched. CDR3 amino acids: CASSQNTRLAGGGEQYL. The CDR3 DNA follows: TGTGCCAGCAGCCAAAACACCCGACTAGCGGGGGGAGGAGAGCAGTACCTC.

This clonotype has more than one count but fewer than ten. The V call is TRBV7-3, the J call TRBJ2-6; D uncertain. CDR3 length equals 13 residues. Germline CDR1 SGHTA, CDR2 FQGTGA. Between the trimmed V and J ends, which lost 3 bases and 2 bases, there was a span of 2 bases. The CDR3 DNA follows: TGTGCCAGCAGCTTGCCTGGGGCCAACGTCCTGACTTTC. It codes for CASSLPGANVLTF.

The rearrangement links TRBV11-1 to TRBJ2-7, with 9 bases matching TRBD1. The CDR3 contains 16 residues. Trimming cost V 4 bases and J 4 bases; bases outside gene matches: 11. CDR1 SGHAT and CDR2 FQDESV come from the germline V gene (reference sequence). The CDR3 region is CASSSTGTGYPYEQYF. As DNA, the CDR3 is TGTGCCAGCAGCTCAACCGGGACAGGGTATCCGTACGAGCAGTACTTC.

The CDR3: CATRASRYTGELFF. CDR3 coding DNA: TGTGCCACCAGGGCTAGCCGGTACACCGGGGAGCTGTTTTTT. The chain employs TRBV24-1 and TRBJ2-2, with D tentatively TRBD2 (5 bases). The germline V gene has CDR1 KGHDR and CDR2 SFDVKD. This CDR3 has 14 residues. Between the trimmed V and J ends, which lost 7 bases and 3 bases, there was a span of 11 bases.

Only a few counts were recorded for this clonotype. The chain employs TRBV24-1 and TRBJ2-5; 10 positions agree with TRBD1. J lost 4 bases, V lost 9 bases, and 7 bases had no gene match. The CDR3 covers 14 residues. The germline gives CDR1 KGHDR, CDR2 SFDVKD. The CDR3, as DNA: TGTGCCACCCAACGACAGGGGGCGGGAGAGACCCAGTACTTC. As protein: CATQRQGAGETQYF.

CDR3 sequence (DNA): TGTGCCAGCAGTAACAGGGGGCTGGTTATCTACGAGCAGTACTTC. Protein product: CASSNRGLVIYEQYF. The rearrangement uses TRBV2 and TRBJ2-7; TRBD1 matches at 9 bases. V dropped 5 bases and J dropped 3; count of bases not matched to a gene: 8. There are 15 residues in the CDR3. Germline CDR1 reads SNHLY; CDR2 reads FYNNEI. Full variable domain (remainder filled in from reference TRBV2 and TRBJ2-7): EPEVTQTPSHQVTQMGQEVILRCVPISNHLYFYWYRQILGQKVEFLVSFYNNEISEKSEIFDDQFSVERPDGSNFTLKIRSTKLEDSAMYFCASSNRGLVIYEQYFGPGTRLTVT.

This rearrangement joins TRBV2 to TRBJ1-4; D is unresolved. The germline V and J ends were trimmed by 7 bases and 1 base, with 13 bases remaining between them. The CDR3 loop spans 15 amino acids. The germline V gene has CDR1 SNHLY and CDR2 FYNNEI. As DNA, the CDR3 is TGTGCCAGCACCCCGAGGCGGGAAACTAATGAAAAACTGTTTTTT. It translates to CASTPRRETNEKLFF.